This T cell receptor (beta chain) was recovered during a study of early T cells in non-severe SARS-CoV-2 infection. V gave up 5 bases and J gave up 1 base, with 5 bases separating them. The CDR3 contains 11 residues. CDR1 is GTSNPN and CDR2 is SVGIG in the germline V gene (reference sequence). In the library, individual cDNA molecules carried attached unique molecular identifiers. TCRdb recomputed calls from the 5' RACE reads with MiXCR, one row per CDR3 protein. In the table there are more than 90,000 distinct CDR3 sequences, approximately 11% of which are singletons. The V call is TRBV30, the J call TRBJ1-1; D ambiguous. The source of this sequence is an adult who was a healthcare worker with PCR-confirmed SARS-CoV-2 infection or an uninfected control (not recorded which). Material: whole blood. The CDR3 DNA follows: TGTGCCTGGGGGCGGAACACTGAAGCTTTCTTT. As protein: CAWGRNTEAFF.